One T cell receptor (beta chain) is described in this entry. Its antigen target is currently unknown. One base away there is no much larger clone; base qualities are not given. TCRbeta CDR3 regions were amplified from genomic DNA by means of the immunoSEQ Assay, a bias-controlled multiplex PCR. Processing in the source paper ran as follows. The number of nucleated cells in each sample was estimated by amplification of reference gene primers within the assay. To quantify the absolute abundance of each unique TCRbeta CDR3 rearrangement, sequence reads were collapsed and filtered. Productive Simpson clonality was computed per sample as the square root of Simpson's diversity index over productive rearrangements. The table comes from immuneACCESS by way of TCRdb, which keeps in-frame sequences with V and J called. Part of the clones is missing from these tables; in studies checked, under half for an unresolved V gene and the rest for unknown reasons. Clone size and the V and J calls come from that table; the DNA yielded D and trimming. The sample yields under 150,000 clones; under 85% were counted once. 5.5% to 8% of the sample belongs to the ten largest clones.

V loses 0 bases of germline sequence and J loses 7 bases, and the interval between the two ends is 8 bases. The CDR1 and CDR2 encoded by the germline V gene are SGDLS and YYNGEE. The CDR3 contains 14 residues, cysteine and phenylalanine counted. Only the CDR3 DNA is retained, 42 bases long and in frame from the first base. This sample stems from a study of blood T cell repertoires in COVID-19 (dated by TCRdb to about 2020). Describing the broader study: Collaborator samples came from the United States, Italy and Spain and covered acute and convalescent phases of COVID-19. The prospective study material was composed of cDNA or gDNA derived from T cells, B-cell-depleted T cells, or PBMCs. Subjects who had been exposed to COVID-19, were actively infected with it, or had recovered from it provided the deeply sampled blood TCRbeta repertoires that made up the dataset. The repertoires were released in a freely available public database intended as a resource for research on the immune response to SARS-CoV-2. The samples were drawn from two sources: the first 160 participants of the ongoing ImmuneRACE study, and 1,000 to 1,500 subjects contributed by 6 global collaborators. Sample metadata almost always included a de-identified subject ID, COVID-19 status, age in years and sex. Where available, HLA class I and class II types were taken from metadata supplied by the sample provider and were not determined by assay-based typing.

Summary of the overall study and its limitations: Clinical and demographic metadata were provided uncurated, with the amount varying by source and participant.

Each collaborating institution followed its own protocols to collect whole blood in K2EDTA tubes. Collaborator samples were shipped for TCRbeta analysis as frozen whole blood, isolated PBMCs, or DNA extracted from either sample type. The chain joins TRBV9 to TRBJ1-6, with the identity of the D gene unclear. The material sequenced was peripheral blood. This TCR was sampled from a human donor in a cohort sampled during active COVID-19. The DNA reads TGTGCCAGCAGCGTAGGAGCTCCCAATTCACCCCTCCACTTT. It is translated as CASSVGAPNSPLHF.